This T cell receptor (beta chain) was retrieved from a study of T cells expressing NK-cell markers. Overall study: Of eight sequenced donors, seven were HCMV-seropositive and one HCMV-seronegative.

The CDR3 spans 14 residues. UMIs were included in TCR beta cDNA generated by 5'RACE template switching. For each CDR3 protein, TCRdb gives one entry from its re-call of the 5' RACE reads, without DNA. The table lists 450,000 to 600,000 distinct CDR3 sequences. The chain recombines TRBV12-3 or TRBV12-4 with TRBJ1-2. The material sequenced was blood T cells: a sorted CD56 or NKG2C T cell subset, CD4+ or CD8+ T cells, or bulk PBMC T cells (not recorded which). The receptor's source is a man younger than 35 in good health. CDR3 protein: CASTIWETSYGYTF.